This T cell receptor beta chain was captured by sequencing in a study of blood T cell repertoires in COVID-19. The method was immunoSEQ multiplex PCR; TCRdb's version includes in-frame clones alone and lacks a portion of them. This repertoire shows about 270,000 clones, less than 85% found once; its top ten account for 1.4% to 1.5%. V was clipped by 1 base and J by 3 bases, with 19 bases between them. Germline V gene sequence: CDR1 GTSNPN, CDR2 SVGIG (reference sequence). The CDR3 is 17 residues long. Patients from Seattle were sampled longitudinally, starting during active infection. Material: peripheral blood. The receptor comes from a human donor with COVID-19, enrolled during active disease. The donor label of this sample is uncertain. The genes are TRBV30 and TRBJ1-5; no definite D call. This CDR3 is CAWSAGFGRRINQPQHF. The CDR3 bases are TGTGCCTGGAGTGCGGGGTTTGGACGGCGGATCAATCAGCCCCAGCATTTT.